These 8 T cell receptor beta chains originate from one sample sequenced in a study of response to subunit inactivated influenza vaccine. TCRdb processed the RT-PCR reads anew with MiXCR; each CDR3 protein has one entry. The data show 550,000 to 800,000 distinct CDR3 sequences, with approximately 14% seen just once and 11% held by the top ten. The sample was PBMCs from blood, taken 11 to 12 days after vaccination. These receptors came from a man in his forties or fifties who received an inactivated influenza vaccine.

The chain combines TRBV28 with TRBJ2-7, with D possibly being TRBD1 (6 bases). Trimming cost V 1 base and J 1 base, with 11 bases left between them. The CDR3 covers 15 residues. Germline values: CDR1 MDHEN, CDR2 SYDVKM. The CDR3 is CASSLFQGQSYEQYF. The CDR3 DNA reads as TGTGCCAGCAGTTTATTCCAAGGACAGTCCTACGAGCAGTACTTC.

This clonotype occurred many times. The chain links TRBV7-2 to TRBJ2-3, with D unresolved. The germline V gene encodes CDR1 SGHTA and CDR2 FQGNSA. The CDR3 runs 13 residues. V lost 5 bases, J lost 2 bases, and 8 bases lay in between. The CDR3 sequence: CASSAQSTDTQYF. In DNA form, the CDR3 reads TGTGCCAGCAGCGCCCAGTCCACAGATACGCAGTATTTT.

This clonotype was seen repeatedly, ten times or more. The chain is built from TRBV20-1 and TRBJ2-1; D call uncertain. V lost 5 bases, J lost 4 bases, and 6 bases lay in between. The CDR3 is 11 residues long. Germline V gives CDR1 DFQATT, CDR2 SNEGSKA (reference sequence). CDR3 amino acids: CSAVGYNEQFF. The CDR3 DNA reads TGCAGTGCTGTGGGGTACAATGAGCAGTTCTTC.

The chain carries TRBV6-2 or TRBV6-3 and TRBJ2-7; no firm D call. CDR1 is MNHEY, CDR2 SVGEGT, per germline. Trimming removed 3 bases at V and 6 bases at J, with 6 bases between. This CDR3 contains 11 residues. The CDR3 nucleotides are TGTGCCAGCAGTTATGGCCGCGAGCAGTACTTC. It translates to CASSYGREQYF.

The rearrangement uses TRBV7-2 and TRBJ2-2; tentatively, D is TRBD1 (6 bases). CDR3 length equals 16 residues. Germline-derived CDR1 and CDR2 are SGHTA and FQGNSA. Trimming cost V 4 bases and J 3 bases, with 15 bases left between them. The CDR3 here is CASSSGQSLYTGELFF. CDR3 sequence (DNA): TGTGCCAGCAGCTCCGGACAGTCCCTTTACACCGGGGAGCTGTTTTTT.

The gene calls are TRBV15 and TRBJ2-7, with 12 bases matching TRBD2. CDR1 and CDR2 (germline): LNHNV, YYDKDF (reference sequence). V dropped 3 bases and J dropped 2; count of bases not matched to a gene: 5. This CDR3 has 16 residues. Here the CDR3 DNA reads TGTGCCACCAGCAGCCTTAGACTAGCGGGGGCCTACGAGCAGTACTTC. Protein product: CATSSLRLAGAYEQYF.

The chain links TRBV24-1 to TRBJ1-1, with D tentatively TRBD1 (5 bases). The V gene lost 2 bases and the J gene lost 3 bases, with 6 bases spanning the gap. The CDR3 contains 13 residues. From germline, CDR1 is KGHDR and CDR2 SFDVKD. In DNA form, the CDR3 reads TGTGCCACCAGTGATTCGGGGGACACTGAAGCTTTCTTT. Protein product: CATSDSGDTEAFF.

The chain recombines TRBV7-2 with TRBJ2-2, with 9 positions matching TRBD1. The CDR3 has 12 amino acids. V gave up 8 bases and J gave up 6 bases; unmatched junction bases: 1. Germline CDR1 SGHTA, CDR2 FQGNSA. CDR3 coding DNA: TGTGCCAGCGGACAGGGGCCCGGGGAGCTGTTTTTT. Its translation: CASGQGPGELFF. The full variable domain, in which reference TRBV7-2 and TRBJ2-2 provide the parts outside the CDR3, is GAGVSQSPSNKVTEKGKDVELRCDPISGHTALYWYRQSLGQGLEFLIYFQGNSAPDKSGLPSDRFSAERTGGSVSTLTIQRTQQEDSAVYLCASGQGPGELFFGEGSRLTVL.